A single sample gave rise to the 12 T cell receptor beta chains below, sequenced in a study of monozygotic twins with inflammatory bowel disease. TCRdb re-called the 5' RACE reads and catalogs CDR3 proteins one per entry, DNA excluded. The specimen's table records approximately 330,000 distinct CDR3 sequences. Sequencing was done on a sample of blood. The receptors originated from a human donor with ulcerative colitis or Crohn's disease, or a healthy co-twin of an affected twin (not recorded which).

This chain's CDR3 is CASSLEGLGLPYGYTF. The chain links TRBV5-1 to TRBJ1-2. The V gene's germline CDR1 is SGHRS and CDR2 YFSETQ. This CDR3 spans 16 amino acids.

This rearrangement joins TRBV4-1 to TRBJ1-6; as DNA is missing, the TRBD1 call by TCRdb cannot be tested. Germline values: CDR1 MGHRA, CDR2 YSYEKL. The CDR3 spans 15 residues. The CDR3 sequence is CASSQGTNYNSPLHF.

CDR3 residues: CASSLLSNSEDTQYF. The J gene is TRBJ2-3, the V gene TRBV27; the D call of TRBD1 rests on TCRdb alone, since no DNA is present to check it. This CDR3 spans 15 amino acids. In germline, CDR1 is MNHEY, CDR2 SMNVEV (reference sequence).

V gene TRBV7-7 combines with J gene TRBJ2-3; the TRBD2 assignment by TCRdb is unverifiable without DNA. This CDR3 region has 15 residues. Germline CDR1 reads SSHAT; CDR2 reads FNYEAQ (reference sequence). CDR3 residues: CASSSGRERTDTQYF.

The V gene is TRBV2, the J gene TRBJ2-2; TCRdb lists TRBD1, though no DNA is available to test this call. The CDR3 loop spans 14 amino acids. Germline loops: CDR1 SNHLY, CDR2 FYNNEI. This chain's CDR3 is CASRTGDDTGELFF.

This sequence joins TRBV20-1 and TRBJ2-2; with no DNA, the TCRdb D assignment of TRBD1 cannot be verified. The CDR3 loop spans 16 amino acids. Looked up from germline, CDR1 is DFQATT and CDR2 is SNEGSKA (reference sequence). CDR3 sequence reads: CSAPHGKRVGTGELFF.

The V and J genes are TRBV28 and TRBJ1-5. The V gene's germline CDR1 is MDHEN and CDR2 SYDVKM. CDR3 length: 15 residues. CDR3 sequence reads: CASTPRGARNQPQHF.

The chain carries TRBV5-4 and TRBJ2-1. CDR1 and CDR2 from the germline V gene are SGHNT and YYREEE (reference sequence). The CDR3 sequence is 15 residues long. The CDR3 loop reads CASSPTSVLASEQFF.

The J gene is TRBJ2-7, the V gene TRBV4-1; TCRdb proposes TRBD1, but this gene call is untestable without DNA. Germline V CDR1 and CDR2: MGHRA, YSYEKL. The CDR3 loop spans 14 amino acids. This CDR3 is CASSQDRGYYEQYF.

The chain links TRBV29-1 to TRBJ1-1; there is no DNA to check the TCRdb D call of TRBD1. The CDR3 is made up of 11 amino acids. Per the germline V gene, CDR1 is SQVTM and CDR2 is ANQGSEA. CDR3 protein: CSVGGSTEAFF.

J is TRBJ2-2 and V is TRBV20-1; TCRdb lists TRBD1, though no DNA is available to test this call. The CDR3 length is 15 residues. The germline V gene encodes CDR1 DFQATT and CDR2 SNEGSKA (reference sequence). The CDR3 region is CSADKRTGDAGELFF.

The chain joins TRBV9 to TRBJ2-5; checking the TCRdb D call of TRBD1 is not possible without DNA. Germline V gene sequence: CDR1 SGDLS, CDR2 YYNGEE. The CDR3 runs to 14 residues. The CDR3 here is CASSVLGGQETQYF.